The source of this T cell receptor (beta chain) is a study of CD8+CD57+ T cells in acquired aplastic anemia. Study-level background: The average for DNA from sorted CD4+ and CD8+ cells was 3.2 ug. Healthy donor sequencing depth: 9 million to 10.8 million CD4+, fewer than 12 million CD8+ reads.

V was clipped by 5 bases and J by 9 bases, with 14 bases between them. The CDR3 spans 13 residues. Germline CDR1 and CDR2: SEHNR and FQNEAQ (reference sequence). The table lists this clonotype with many counts. Genomic DNA served as template for TCR beta VDJ and CDR3 profiling. TCRdb reprocessed the reads with MiXCR, giving one entry per CDR3 protein. The sample yields about 210,000 distinct CDR3 sequences, 60% to 65% seen once. Specimen: sorted CD4+, CD8+, or CD8+CD57+ T cells (not recorded which) from PBMCs. The gene calls are TRBV7-9 and TRBJ2-1; D is uncertain. This TCR was recovered from a human donor in good health. CDR3 protein: CASSGPLGFEQFF. CDR3 bases: TGTGCCAGCAGCGGCCCCTTAGGATTTGAGCAGTTCTTC.